The clone carrying this TCR beta chain was seen more than once but under ten times. Its antigen remains unknown. The data were taken from a study of a mutant IDH1 vaccine in newly diagnosed glioma. Study summary: Those enrolled had earlier been treated with radiotherapy, temozolomide, or both, mostly both.

Study-level findings and limits: Seemingly, top peripheral T cell clonotype changes bore no relation to pseudoprogression.

The CDR3 is 14 residues long. Trimming took 2 bases from V and 2 from J, leaving 10 bases between them. Germline V lookup: CDR1 MNHEY, CDR2 SVGAGI. The data were produced by immunoSEQ multiplex PCR, yet TCRdb's version contains in-frame clones alone and is incomplete. The sample includes under 65,000 clones, about four fifths seen only once; the top ten take more than 5.5%. Specified time point: week 11, during vaccination. Doses comprised 300 ug of mutant IDH1 20-mer peptide each, plus topical imiquimod. The source is a man aged 50 or older with glioma. The sequencing here drew on PBMCs, taken from a glioma patient whose treatment included an IDH1 peptide vaccine. The V and J genes are TRBV6-5 and TRBJ2-7, with D perhaps matching TRBD1 (5 bases). The CDR3 region has the DNA TGTGCCAGCAGTTACGCAGGGCCCACCTACGAGCAGTACTTC. It is translated as CASSYAGPTYEQYF.